What follows are 19 T cell receptor beta chains derived from one specimen sequenced in a study of cytomegalovirus exposure and HLA in healthy donors. PCR employed 60 Vbeta and 13 Jbeta primers. Some clones are missing from TCRdb's copy, which holds only in-frame ones; the method was immunoSEQ multiplex PCR. The data show about 140,000 clones, 80% seen once. Sequenced input: PBMCs. These receptors all stem from a middle-aged man in good health and CMV-seronegative.

CDR3 loop: CASWRQGTNSPLHF. Here the CDR3 DNA reads TGTGCCAGTTGGAGACAGGGGACTAATTCACCCCTCCACTTT. This rearrangement joins TRBV19 to TRBJ1-6; the match to TRBD1 covers 8 bases. From germline, CDR1 is LNHDA and CDR2 SQIVND (reference sequence). Germline trimming cut 8 bases from V and 6 bases from J; bases unmatched to any gene: 6. The CDR3 is 14 residues long.

J is TRBJ2-7 and V is TRBV6-1; D may be TRBD2 (6 bases). V shed 6 bases and J shed 5 bases, with 17 bases lying between them. The CDR3 length is 14 residues. The germline CDR1 and CDR2 sequences are MNHNS and SASEGT. CDR3 coding DNA: TGTGCCAGCAGGGAGGGTCCCCCCAACGACGAGCAGTACTTC. Translation gives CASREGPPNDEQYF.

In this sample, this clone turned up once. The rearrangement uses TRBV5-1 and TRBJ2-7, with D perhaps TRBD1 (5 bases). The V gene's germline CDR1 is SGHRS and CDR2 YFSETQ. This CDR3 comprises 15 residues. V lost 2 bases to trimming and J lost 3 bases, with 15 bases between them. CDR3 nucleotide sequence: TGCGCCAGCAGCTTCCCGGTCACAGGCGGCTACGAGCAGTACTTC. It specifies CASSFPVTGGYEQYF.

The chain uses TRBV2 and TRBJ1-6; maybe TRBD1 (5 bases). V was trimmed by 3 bases and J by 9 bases, leaving 12 bases between them. There are 14 residues in the CDR3. CDR1 and CDR2 from the germline V gene are SNHLY and FYNNEI. The chain's CDR3 is CASSDREETSPLHF. CDR3 sequence (DNA): TGTGCCAGCAGTGACAGGGAGGAAACTTCACCCCTCCACTTT.

The chain recombines TRBV9 with TRBJ2-5; TRBD1 matches 10 bases. V trimming: 3 bases; J trimming: 5 bases; junction bases outside the gene matches: 7. The V gene's germline CDR1 is SGDLS and CDR2 YYNGEE. CDR3 length: 15 residues. The CDR3 DNA reads TGTGCCAGCAGCGAGAACGACAGGGGGCGGGAGACCCAGTACTTC. Translated: CASSENDRGRETQYF.

This rearrangement joins TRBV19 to TRBJ2-1; D might be TRBD1 (6 bases). Per germline, CDR1 LNHDA and CDR2 SQIVND (reference sequence). The V and J ends lost 4 bases and 5 bases respectively, with 9 bases between them. This CDR3 comprises 13 residues. CDR3: CASSTGHNNEQFF. CDR3 in DNA: TGTGCCAGTAGTACGGGACACAACAATGAGCAGTTCTTC.

This rearrangement joins TRBV7-3 to TRBJ2-5; D unresolved. This CDR3 contains 14 residues. V gave up 1 base and J gave up 2 bases, with 8 bases separating them. Per germline, CDR1 SGHTA and CDR2 FQGTGA. DNA of the CDR3: TGTGCCAGCAGCTTAAGTCCGTTACAAGAGACCCAGTACTTC. As protein: CASSLSPLQETQYF.

V is TRBV7-9 and J is TRBJ1-1; maybe TRBD1 (6 bases). This CDR3 has 12 amino acids. Per germline, CDR1 SEHNR and CDR2 FQNEAQ (reference sequence). Deletions cut 6 bases from V and 6 bases from J, with 11 bases between. The CDR3 bases are TGTGCCAGCAGGGACAGCGGCGCTGAAGCTTTCTTT. The encoded protein is CASRDSGAEAFF. The whole variable domain, remainder taken from reference TRBV7-9 and TRBJ1-1, is DTGVSQNPRHKITKRGQNVTFRCDPISEHNRLYWYRQTLGQGPEFLTYFQNEAQLEKSRLLSDRFSAERPKGSFSTLEIQRTEQGDSAMYLCASRDSGAEAFFGQGTRLTVV.

This chain links TRBV25-1 with TRBJ2-2, with TRBD1 matching 7 bases. The CDR3 has 15 amino acids. V was clipped by 6 bases and J by 4 bases; unmatched bases: 8. The germline CDR1 and CDR2 sequences are MGHDK and SYGVNS. The CDR3 region has the DNA TGTGCCAGCAGAACGAGGGACAGACCCACCGGGGAGCTGTTTTTT. As protein: CASRTRDRPTGELFF.

The rearrangement uses TRBV11-3 and TRBJ1-1; D not resolved. CDR1 is SGHNT and CDR2 is YENEEA in the germline V gene. The CDR3 length is 13 residues. The V and J ends lost 1 base and 6 bases respectively, with 9 bases between them. CDR3 sequence: CASSLALFPEAFF. For the CDR3, the DNA is TGTGCCAGCAGCTTAGCCTTATTCCCTGAAGCTTTCTTT.

The CDR3 here is CASSGRAGNEQYF. CDR3 in DNA: TGTGCCAGCAGCGGCCGGGCAGGGAACGAGCAGTACTTC. The chain recombines TRBV27 with TRBJ2-5, with a possible D match to TRBD1 (5 bases). The end of the DNA aligns better with TRBJ2-7, so the J call may be wrong. CDR3 size: 13 residues. Germline CDR1 MNHEY, CDR2 SMNVEV (reference sequence).

This sequence joins TRBV11-2 and TRBJ2-7, with D uncertain. The CDR3 loop spans 11 amino acids. The V end was cut by 1 base, the J end by 5 bases, with 3 bases between. The germline CDR1 and CDR2 sequences are SGHAT and FQNNGV. CDR3 residues: CASSLVNEQYF. CDR3 DNA: TGTGCCAGCAGCTTAGTAAACGAGCAGTACTTC.

The chain carries TRBV5-4 and TRBJ2-7, with 7 bases matching TRBD1. Germline V gene lookup returns CDR1 SGHNT and CDR2 YYREEE (reference sequence). This CDR3 has 15 residues. Trimming took 0 bases from V and 3 from J; bases not matched to a gene: 6. DNA for the CDR3: TGTGCCAGCAGCTTGGAGCCTGGACAGGTCTACGAGCAGTACTTC. This sequence encodes CASSLEPGQVYEQYF.

The V call is TRBV15, the J call TRBJ2-1; 9 bases are shared with TRBD2. V shed 0 bases, J shed 3 bases, and the junction held 6 bases outside the gene matches. Germline V gene data show CDR1 as LNHNV and CDR2 as YYDKDF (reference sequence). The CDR3 covers 17 residues. This chain's CDR3 is CATSRDFSAGGYNEQFF. The CDR3 DNA is TGTGCCACCAGCAGAGATTTCTCAGCGGGGGGCTACAATGAGCAGTTCTTC.

CDR3 bases: TGTGCCACCAGCAGAGGTGAGGCGGGCACAGATACGCAGTATTTT. Translation: CATSRGEAGTDTQYF. The rearrangement joins TRBV15 to TRBJ2-3; D unresolved. The CDR3 consists of 15 residues. Germline CDR1 is LNHNV and CDR2 is YYDKDF (reference sequence). V was trimmed by 1 base and J by 1 base, leaving 9 bases between them.

The V gene is TRBV5-6, the J gene TRBJ2-3; TRBD2 matches 7 bases. The CDR3 sequence is 15 residues long. The germline CDR1 and CDR2 sequences are SGHDT and YYEEEE. With V trimmed by 4 bases and J by 0 bases, 5 bases remained unmatched. This CDR3 is CASSRTGGSTDTQYF. In DNA form, the CDR3 reads TGTGCCAGCAGCCGGACGGGGGGAAGCACAGATACGCAGTATTTT.

V gene TRBV7-2 combines with J gene TRBJ1-5; 7 nucleotides match TRBD1. V shed 5 bases, J shed 4 bases, and the junction held 8 bases outside the gene matches. CDR3 length: 15 amino acids. From germline, CDR1 is SGHTA and CDR2 FQGNSA. The CDR3 loop is CASSLDRAYNQPQHF. The CDR3 coding sequence is TGTGCCAGCAGCCTAGACAGGGCCTATAATCAGCCCCAGCATTTT.

CDR3 amino acids: CASSTGTGFRDTEAFF. In DNA, the CDR3 is TGTGCCAGCTCAACCGGGACAGGGTTCAGGGACACTGAAGCTTTCTTT. This rearrangement joins TRBV18 to TRBJ1-1; TRBD1 agrees at 9 bases. Germline V gene sequence: CDR1 KGHSH, CDR2 LQKENI. Germline trimming cut 5 bases from V and 3 bases from J; bases unmatched to any gene: 10. This CDR3 is 16 amino acids long.

This chain links TRBV6-6 with TRBJ2-7, with 10 bases identical to TRBD2. V lost 0 bases to trimming and J lost 3 bases; unmatched junction nucleotides: 2. The CDR3 has 15 residues. The V gene's germline CDR1 is MNHNY and CDR2 SVGAGI (reference sequence). CDR3 nucleotide sequence: TGTGCCAGCAGTTACTCGGAGCGGGGGGGCTACGAGCAGTACTTC. Its translation: CASSYSERGGYEQYF.